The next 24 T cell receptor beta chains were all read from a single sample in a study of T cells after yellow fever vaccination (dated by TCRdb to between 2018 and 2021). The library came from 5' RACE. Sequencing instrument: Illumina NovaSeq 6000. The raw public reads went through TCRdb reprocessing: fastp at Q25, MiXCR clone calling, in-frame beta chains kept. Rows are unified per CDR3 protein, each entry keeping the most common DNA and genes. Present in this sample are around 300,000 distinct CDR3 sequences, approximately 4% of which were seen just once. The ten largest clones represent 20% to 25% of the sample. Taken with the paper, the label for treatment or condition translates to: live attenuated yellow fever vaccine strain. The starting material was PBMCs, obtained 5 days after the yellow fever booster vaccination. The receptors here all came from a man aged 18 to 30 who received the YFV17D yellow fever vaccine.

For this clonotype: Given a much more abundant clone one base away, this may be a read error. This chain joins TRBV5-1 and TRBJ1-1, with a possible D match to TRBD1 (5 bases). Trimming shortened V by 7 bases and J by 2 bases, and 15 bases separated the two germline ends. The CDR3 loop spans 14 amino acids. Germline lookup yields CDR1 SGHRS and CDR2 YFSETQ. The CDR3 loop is CASGSQTANTEAFF. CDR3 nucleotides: TGCGCCAGCGGCTCCCAGACAGCTAACACTGAAGCTTTCTTT.

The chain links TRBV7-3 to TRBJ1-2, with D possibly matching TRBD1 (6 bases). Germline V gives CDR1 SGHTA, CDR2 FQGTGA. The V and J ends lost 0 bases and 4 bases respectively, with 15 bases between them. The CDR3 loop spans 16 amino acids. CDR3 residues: CASSLTRQDLAYGYTF. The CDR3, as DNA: TGTGCCAGCAGCTTAACGAGACAGGACCTTGCCTATGGCTACACCTTC.

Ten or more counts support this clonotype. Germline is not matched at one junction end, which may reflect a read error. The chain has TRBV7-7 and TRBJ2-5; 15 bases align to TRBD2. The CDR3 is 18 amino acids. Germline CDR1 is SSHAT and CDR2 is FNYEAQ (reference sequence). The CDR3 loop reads CASSPRTSGGAYPETQYF. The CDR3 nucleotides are TGTGCTAGCAGCCCGAGGACTAGCGGGGGGGCGTATCCAGAGACCCAGTACTTC.

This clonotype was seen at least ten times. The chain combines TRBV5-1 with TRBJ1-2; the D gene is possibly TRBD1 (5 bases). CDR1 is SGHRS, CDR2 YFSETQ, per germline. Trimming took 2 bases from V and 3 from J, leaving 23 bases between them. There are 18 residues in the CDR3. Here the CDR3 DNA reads TGCGCCAGCAGCTTTGCTTGGGGGATCTCGGCGTCCGACTATGGCTACACCTTC. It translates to CASSFAWGISASDYGYTF.

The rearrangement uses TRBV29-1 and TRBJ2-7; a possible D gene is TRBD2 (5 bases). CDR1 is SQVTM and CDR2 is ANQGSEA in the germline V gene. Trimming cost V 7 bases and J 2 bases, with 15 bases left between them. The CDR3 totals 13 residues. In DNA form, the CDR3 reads TGCAGCGCTAGCAAGTCTCCGCCCTACGAGCAGTACTTC. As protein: CSASKSPPYEQYF.

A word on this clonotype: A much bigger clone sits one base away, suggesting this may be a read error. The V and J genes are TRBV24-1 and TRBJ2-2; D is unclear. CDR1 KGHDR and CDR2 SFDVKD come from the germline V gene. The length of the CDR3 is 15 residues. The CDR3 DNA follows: TGTGCCACCAGTGATCCTAGGGTGAACAGCGGGGAGCTGTTTTTT. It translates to CATSDPRVNSGELFF.

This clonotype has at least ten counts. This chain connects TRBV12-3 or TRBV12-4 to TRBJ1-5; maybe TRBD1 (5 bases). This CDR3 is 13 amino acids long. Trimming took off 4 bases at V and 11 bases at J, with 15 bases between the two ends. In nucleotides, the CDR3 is TGTGCCAGCAGTTCGGGGCCTTGGGCAACCCAGCATTTT. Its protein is CASSSGPWATQHF.

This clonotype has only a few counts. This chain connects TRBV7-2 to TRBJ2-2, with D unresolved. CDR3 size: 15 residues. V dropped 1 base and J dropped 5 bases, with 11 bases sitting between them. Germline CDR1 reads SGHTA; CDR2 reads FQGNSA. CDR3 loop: CASSLVAASTGELFF. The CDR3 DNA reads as TGTGCCAGCAGCTTAGTAGCAGCTTCAACCGGGGAGCTGTTTTTT.

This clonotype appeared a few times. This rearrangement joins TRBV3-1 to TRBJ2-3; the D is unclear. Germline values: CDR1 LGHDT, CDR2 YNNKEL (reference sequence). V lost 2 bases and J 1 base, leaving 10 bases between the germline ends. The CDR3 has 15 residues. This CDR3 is CASSQPAAGTDTQYF. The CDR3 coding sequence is TGTGCCAGCAGCCAACCCGCAGCTGGCACAGATACGCAGTATTTT.

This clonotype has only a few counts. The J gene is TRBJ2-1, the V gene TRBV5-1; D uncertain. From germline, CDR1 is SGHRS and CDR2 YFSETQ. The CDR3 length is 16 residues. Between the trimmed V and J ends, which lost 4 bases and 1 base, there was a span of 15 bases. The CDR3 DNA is TGCGCCAGCAGCCCCCCAGGAGTTCGGTCCTACAATGAGCAGTTCTTC. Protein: CASSPPGVRSYNEQFF.

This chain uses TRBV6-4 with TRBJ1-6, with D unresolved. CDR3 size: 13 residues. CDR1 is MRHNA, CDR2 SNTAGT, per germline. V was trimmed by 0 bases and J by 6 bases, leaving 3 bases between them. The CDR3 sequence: CASSDSPNSPLHF. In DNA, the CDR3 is TGTGCCAGCAGTGACTCGCCTAATTCACCCCTCCACTTT.

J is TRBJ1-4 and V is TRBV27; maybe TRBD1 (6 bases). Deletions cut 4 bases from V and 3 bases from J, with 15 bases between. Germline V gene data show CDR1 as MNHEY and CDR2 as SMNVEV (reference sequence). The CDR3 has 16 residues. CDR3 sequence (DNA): TGTGCCAGCAGTTCTCTTCGGGGGCGGGCTAATGAAAAACTGTTTTTT. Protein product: CASSSLRGRANEKLFF.

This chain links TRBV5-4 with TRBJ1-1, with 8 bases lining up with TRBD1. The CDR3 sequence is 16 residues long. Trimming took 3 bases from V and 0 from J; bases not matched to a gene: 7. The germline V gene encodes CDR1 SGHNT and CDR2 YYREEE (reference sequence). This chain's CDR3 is CASSSRRGRVNTEAFF. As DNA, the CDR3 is TGTGCCAGCAGCTCCCGCAGGGGGCGTGTGAACACTGAAGCTTTCTTT.

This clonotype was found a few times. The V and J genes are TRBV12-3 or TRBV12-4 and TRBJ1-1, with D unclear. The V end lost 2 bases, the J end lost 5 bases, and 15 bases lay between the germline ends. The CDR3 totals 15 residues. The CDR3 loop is CASSLNGVWGTEAFF. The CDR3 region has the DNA TGTGCCAGCAGTTTAAACGGGGTCTGGGGTACTGAAGCTTTCTTT.

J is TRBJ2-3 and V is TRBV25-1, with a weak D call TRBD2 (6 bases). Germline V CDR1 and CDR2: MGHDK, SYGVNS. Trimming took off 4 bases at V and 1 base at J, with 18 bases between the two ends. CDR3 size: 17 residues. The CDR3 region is CASSGGAGGSGTDTQYF. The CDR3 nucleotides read TGTGCCAGCAGTGGCGGGGCCGGCGGGTCTGGCACAGATACGCAGTATTTT.

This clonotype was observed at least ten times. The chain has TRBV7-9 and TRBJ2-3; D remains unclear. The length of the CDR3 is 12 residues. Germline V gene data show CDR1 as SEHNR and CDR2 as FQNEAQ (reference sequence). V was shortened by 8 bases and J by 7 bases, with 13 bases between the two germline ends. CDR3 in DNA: TGTGCCAGCGTCGGCCTGACCAATACGCAGTATTTT. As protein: CASVGLTNTQYF.

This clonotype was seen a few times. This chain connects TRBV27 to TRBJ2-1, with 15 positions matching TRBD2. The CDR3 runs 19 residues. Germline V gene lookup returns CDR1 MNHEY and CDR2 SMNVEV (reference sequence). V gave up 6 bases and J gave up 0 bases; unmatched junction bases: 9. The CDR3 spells CASSPAGLAGGSSYNEQFF. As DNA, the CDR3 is TGTGCCAGCAGCCCCGCGGGACTAGCGGGGGGCAGCTCCTACAATGAGCAGTTCTTC.

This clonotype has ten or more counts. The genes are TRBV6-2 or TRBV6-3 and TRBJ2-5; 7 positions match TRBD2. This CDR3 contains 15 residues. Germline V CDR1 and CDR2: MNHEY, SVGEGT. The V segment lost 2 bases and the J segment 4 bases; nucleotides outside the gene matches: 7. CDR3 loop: CASSYPGLVGETQYF. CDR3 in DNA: TGTGCCAGCAGTTACCCCGGACTAGTGGGAGAGACCCAGTACTTC.

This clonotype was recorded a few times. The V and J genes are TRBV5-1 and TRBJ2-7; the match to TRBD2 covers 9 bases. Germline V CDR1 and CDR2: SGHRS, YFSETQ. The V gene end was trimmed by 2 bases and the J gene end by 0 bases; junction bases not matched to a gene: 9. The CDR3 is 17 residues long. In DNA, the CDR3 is TGCGCCAGCAGCTTCGGTAGCGGGGGACCCAGCTCCTACGAGCAGTACGTC. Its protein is CASSFGSGGPSSYEQYV.

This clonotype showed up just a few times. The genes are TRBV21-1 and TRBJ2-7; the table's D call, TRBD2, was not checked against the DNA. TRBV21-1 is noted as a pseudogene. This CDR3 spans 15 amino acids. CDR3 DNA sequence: TGTGCCAGCAGCAAACCTTCTAGCGGGGGTTACGAGCAGTACGTC. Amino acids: CASSKPSSGGYEQYV.

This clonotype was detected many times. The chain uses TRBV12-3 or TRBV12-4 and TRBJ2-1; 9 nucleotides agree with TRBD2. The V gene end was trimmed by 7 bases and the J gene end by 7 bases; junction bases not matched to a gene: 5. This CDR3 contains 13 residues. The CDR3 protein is CASKAGGGNEQFF. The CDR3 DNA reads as TGTGCCAGCAAAGCGGGGGGTGGAAATGAGCAGTTCTTC.

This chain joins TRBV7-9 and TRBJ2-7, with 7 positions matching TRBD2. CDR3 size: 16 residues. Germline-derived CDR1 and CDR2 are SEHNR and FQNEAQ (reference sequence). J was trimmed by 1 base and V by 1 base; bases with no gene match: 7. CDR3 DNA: TGTGCCAGCAGCTTAGGATGGGGGGGAGGGTCCTACGAGCAGTACGTC. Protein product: CASSLGWGGGSYEQYV.

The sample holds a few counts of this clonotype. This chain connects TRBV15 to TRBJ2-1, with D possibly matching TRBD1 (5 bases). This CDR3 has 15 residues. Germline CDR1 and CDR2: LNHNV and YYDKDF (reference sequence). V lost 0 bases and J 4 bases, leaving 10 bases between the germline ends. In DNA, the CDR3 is TGTGCCACCAGCAGAGATGGCAGGGAATACAATGAGCAGTTCTTC. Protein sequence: CATSRDGREYNEQFF.

CDR3 bases: TGTGCCAGCAGTTATGCTAGCGGGGGTTCCTACGAGCAGTACTTC. Translation: CASSYASGGSYEQYF. V and J are TRBV27 and TRBJ2-7; 10 positions agree with TRBD2. The V segment lost 4 bases and the J segment 1 base; nucleotides outside the gene matches: 4. The CDR3 extends over 15 amino acids. In germline, CDR1 is MNHEY, CDR2 SMNVEV (reference sequence).